This T cell receptor beta chain derives from a study of shared clonotypes between healthy human individuals. The overall study: Aged between 18 and 49, the donors were two women and a few men.

Profiled with immunoSEQ multiplex PCR; TCRdb holds only in-frame clones, not every one. The sample yields 550,000 to 700,000 clones, more than 70% seen once. As regards this clone: The antigen is unknown.

The authors divided CD4+ cells into CD45RA+ naive and CD45RA-negative memory subsets. Findings and limits, study-wide: Rarefaction showed sorted-subset sequencing was incomplete despite large depth. The generation probabilities recorded for non-shared clonotypes fell below those of clonotypes shared by all four donors.

This receptor was taken from a woman aged 25-40 years in good health. The material sequenced was memory CD4+ T cells sorted from blood. This sample's subset: CD45RA-negative fraction.

The DNA for the CDR3 is TGTGCCTGGATACCCCACACAGGGGGCGTGACCCAGTACTTC. As protein: CAWIPHTGGVTQYF. V usage is TRBV30 and J usage is TRBJ2-5; 9 bases align to TRBD1. Trimming took 4 bases from V and 7 from J; bases not matched to a gene: 10. CDR1 and CDR2 from the germline V gene are GTSNPN and SVGIG (reference sequence). This CDR3 region has 14 residues.